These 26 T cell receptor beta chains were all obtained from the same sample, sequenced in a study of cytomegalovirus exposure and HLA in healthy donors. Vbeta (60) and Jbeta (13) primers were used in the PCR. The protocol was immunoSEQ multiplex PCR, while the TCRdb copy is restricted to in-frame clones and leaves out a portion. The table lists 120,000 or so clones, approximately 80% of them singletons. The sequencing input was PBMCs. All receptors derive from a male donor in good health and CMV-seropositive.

CDR3 in DNA: TGTGCCAGTAGTAGTGGAGCGGGACAAGGGAGGTCCCAGCCCCAGCATTTT. Protein product: CASSSGAGQGRSQPQHF. This chain joins TRBV19 and TRBJ1-5; possible D gene TRBD1, 6 bases. The CDR3 has 17 residues. V lost 4 bases, J lost 7 bases, and 23 bases lay in between. Germline V CDR1 and CDR2: LNHDA, SQIVND (reference sequence).

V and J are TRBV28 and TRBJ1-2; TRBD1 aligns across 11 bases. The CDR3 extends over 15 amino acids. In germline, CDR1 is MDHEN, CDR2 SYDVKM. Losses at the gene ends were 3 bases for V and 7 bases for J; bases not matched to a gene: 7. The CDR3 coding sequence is TGTGCCAGCAGTTTGAAGGACAGGGGGCCTCTTGGCTACACCTTC. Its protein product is CASSLKDRGPLGYTF.

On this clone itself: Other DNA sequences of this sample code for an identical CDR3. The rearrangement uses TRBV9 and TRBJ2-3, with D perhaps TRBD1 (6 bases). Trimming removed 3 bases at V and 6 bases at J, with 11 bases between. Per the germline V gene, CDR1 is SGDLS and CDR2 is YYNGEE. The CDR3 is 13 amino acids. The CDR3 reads CASSAAGADTQYF. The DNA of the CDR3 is TGTGCCAGCAGCGCGGCAGGGGCGGATACGCAGTATTTT.

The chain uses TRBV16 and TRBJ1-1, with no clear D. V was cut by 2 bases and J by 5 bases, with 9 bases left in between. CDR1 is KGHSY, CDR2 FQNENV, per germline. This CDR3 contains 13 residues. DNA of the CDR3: TGTGCCAGCAGCCAAGGGAGAGGGACTGAAGCTTTCTTT. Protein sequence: CASSQGRGTEAFF.

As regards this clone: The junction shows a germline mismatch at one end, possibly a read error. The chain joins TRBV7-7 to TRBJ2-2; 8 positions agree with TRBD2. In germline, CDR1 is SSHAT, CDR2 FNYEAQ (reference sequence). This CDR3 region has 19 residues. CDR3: CASSLVRVASGLEDGELFF. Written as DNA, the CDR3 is TGTGCTAGCAGCTTAGTCCGTGTGGCTAGCGGGTTGGAGGACGGGGAGCTGTTTTTT.

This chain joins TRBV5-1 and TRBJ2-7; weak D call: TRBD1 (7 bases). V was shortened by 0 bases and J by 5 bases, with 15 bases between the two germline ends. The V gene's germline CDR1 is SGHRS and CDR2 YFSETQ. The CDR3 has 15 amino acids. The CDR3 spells CASSLVGRGENEQYF. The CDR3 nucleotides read TGCGCCAGCAGCTTGGTGGGCAGGGGGGAAAACGAGCAGTACTTC.

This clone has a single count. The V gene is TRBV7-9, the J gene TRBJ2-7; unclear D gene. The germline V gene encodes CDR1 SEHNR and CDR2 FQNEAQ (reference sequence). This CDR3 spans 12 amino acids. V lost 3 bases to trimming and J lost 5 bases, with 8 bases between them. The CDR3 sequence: CASSFGDNEQYF. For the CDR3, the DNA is TGTGCCAGCAGCTTCGGTGACAACGAGCAGTACTTC.

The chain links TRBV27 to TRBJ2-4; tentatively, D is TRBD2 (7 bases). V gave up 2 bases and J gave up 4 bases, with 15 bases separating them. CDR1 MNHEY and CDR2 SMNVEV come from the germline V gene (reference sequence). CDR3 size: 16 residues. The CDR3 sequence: CASSLSRGGSKNIQYF. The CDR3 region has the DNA TGTGCCAGCAGTTTAAGTAGGGGGGGAAGTAAAAACATTCAGTACTTC.

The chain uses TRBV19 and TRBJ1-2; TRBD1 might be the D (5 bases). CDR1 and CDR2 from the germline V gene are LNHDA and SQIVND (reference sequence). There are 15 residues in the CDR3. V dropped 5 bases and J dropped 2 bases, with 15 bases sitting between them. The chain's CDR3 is CASSRKGRVNYGYTF. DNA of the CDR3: TGTGCCAGTAGTCGAAAGGGCAGGGTGAACTATGGCTACACCTTC. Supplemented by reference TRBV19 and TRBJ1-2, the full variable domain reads DGGITQSPKYLFRKEGQNVTLSCEQNLNHDAMYWYRQDPGQGLRLIYYSQIVNDFQKGDIAEGYSVSREKKESFPLTVTSAQKNPTAFYLCASSRKGRVNYGYTFGSGTRLTVV.

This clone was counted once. The CDR3 region is CASPILFLAGGNTGELFF. CDR3 nucleotides: TGTGCCAGCCCTATTTTATTTTTAGCGGGAGGGAACACCGGGGAGCTGTTTTTT. The gene calls are TRBV2 and TRBJ2-2, with 10 bases matching TRBD2. The CDR3 loop spans 18 amino acids. CDR1 is SNHLY and CDR2 is FYNNEI in the germline V gene. V lost 8 bases and J lost 1; bases outside the gene matches: 13. The full variable domain, rest sourced from reference TRBV2 and TRBJ2-2, is EPEVTQTPSHQVTQMGQEVILRCVPISNHLYFYWYRQILGQKVEFLVSFYNNEISEKSEIFDDQFSVERPDGSNFTLKIRSTKLEDSAMYFCASPILFLAGGNTGELFFGEGSRLTVL.

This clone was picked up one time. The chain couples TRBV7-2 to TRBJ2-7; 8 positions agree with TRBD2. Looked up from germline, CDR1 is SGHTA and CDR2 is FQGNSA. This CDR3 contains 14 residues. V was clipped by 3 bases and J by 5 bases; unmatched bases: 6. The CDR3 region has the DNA TGTGCCAGCAGCTTGGACCGGACTAGCCACGAGCAGTACTTC. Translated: CASSLDRTSHEQYF.

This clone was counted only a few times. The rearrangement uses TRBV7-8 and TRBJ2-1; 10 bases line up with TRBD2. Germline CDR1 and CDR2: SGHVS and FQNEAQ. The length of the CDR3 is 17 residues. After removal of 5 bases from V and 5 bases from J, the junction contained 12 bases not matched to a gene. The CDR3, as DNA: TGTGCCAGCAGCACCAGGACTAGCGGACAAATAAACAATGAGCAGTTCTTC. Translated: CASSTRTSGQINNEQFF.

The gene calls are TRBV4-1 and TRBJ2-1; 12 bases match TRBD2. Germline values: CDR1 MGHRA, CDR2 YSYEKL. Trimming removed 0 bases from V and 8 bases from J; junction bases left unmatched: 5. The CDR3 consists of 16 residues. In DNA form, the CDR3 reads TGCGCCAGCAGCCAAGAAAAGACTAGCGGGAGCGATGAGCAGTTCTTC. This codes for CASSQEKTSGSDEQFF.

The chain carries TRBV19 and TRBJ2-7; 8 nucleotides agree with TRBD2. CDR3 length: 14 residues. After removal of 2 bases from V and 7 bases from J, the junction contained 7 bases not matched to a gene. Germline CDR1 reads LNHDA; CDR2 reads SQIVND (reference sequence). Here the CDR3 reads CASSITGGPREQYF. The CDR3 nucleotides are TGTGCCAGTAGTATAACGGGAGGGCCTCGAGAGCAGTACTTC.

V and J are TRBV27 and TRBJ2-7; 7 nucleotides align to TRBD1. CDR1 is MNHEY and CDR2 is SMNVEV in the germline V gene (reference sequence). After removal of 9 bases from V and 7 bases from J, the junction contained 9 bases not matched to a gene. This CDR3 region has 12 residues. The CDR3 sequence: CASMTGQAEQYF. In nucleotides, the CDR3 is TGTGCCAGTATGACAGGGCAGGCAGAGCAGTACTTC.

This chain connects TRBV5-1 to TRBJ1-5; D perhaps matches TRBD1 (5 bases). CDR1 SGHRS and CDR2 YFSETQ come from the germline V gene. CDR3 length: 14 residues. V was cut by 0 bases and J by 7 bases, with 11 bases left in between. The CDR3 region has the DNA TGCGCCAGCAGCTTGGTAGGGGAGGGGCAGCCCCAGCATTTT. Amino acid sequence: CASSLVGEGQPQHF.

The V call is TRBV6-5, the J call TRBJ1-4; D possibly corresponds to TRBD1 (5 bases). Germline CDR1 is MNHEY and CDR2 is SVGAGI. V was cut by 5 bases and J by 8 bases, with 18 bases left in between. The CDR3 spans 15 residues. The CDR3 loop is CASSPGEGSGEKLFF. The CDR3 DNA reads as TGTGCCAGCAGTCCGGGGGAAGGGTCGGGAGAAAAACTGTTTTTT.

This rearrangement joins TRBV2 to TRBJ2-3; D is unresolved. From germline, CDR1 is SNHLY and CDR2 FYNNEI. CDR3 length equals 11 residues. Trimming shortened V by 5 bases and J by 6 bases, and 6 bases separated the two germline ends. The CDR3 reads CASSPEDTQYF. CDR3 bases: TGTGCCAGCAGTCCGGAGGATACGCAGTATTTT.

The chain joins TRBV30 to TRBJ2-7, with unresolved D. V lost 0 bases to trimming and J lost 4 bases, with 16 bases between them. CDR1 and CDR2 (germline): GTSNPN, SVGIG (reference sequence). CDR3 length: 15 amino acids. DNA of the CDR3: TGTGCCTGGAGTGTACTGCGGTTCCTCTCTTACGAGCAGTACTTC. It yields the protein CAWSVLRFLSYEQYF.

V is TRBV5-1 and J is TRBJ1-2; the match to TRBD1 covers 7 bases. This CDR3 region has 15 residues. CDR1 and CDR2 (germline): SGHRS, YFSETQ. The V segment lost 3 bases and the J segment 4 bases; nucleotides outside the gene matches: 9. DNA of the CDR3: TGCGCCAGCAGCTGGGGACAGAGCGCCGGCTATGGCTACACCTTC. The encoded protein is CASSWGQSAGYGYTF.

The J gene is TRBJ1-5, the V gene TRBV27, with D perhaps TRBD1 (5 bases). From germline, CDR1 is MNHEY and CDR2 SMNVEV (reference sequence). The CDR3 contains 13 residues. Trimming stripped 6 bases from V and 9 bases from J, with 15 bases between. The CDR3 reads CASRVGGQGPQHF. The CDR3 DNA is TGTGCCAGCAGGGTCGGGGGTCAAGGGCCCCAGCATTTT.

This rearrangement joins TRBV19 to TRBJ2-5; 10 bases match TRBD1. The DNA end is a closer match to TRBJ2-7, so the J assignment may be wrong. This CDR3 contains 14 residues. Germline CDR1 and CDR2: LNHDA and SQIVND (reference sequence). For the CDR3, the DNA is TGTGCCAGTGCCTTCGGGACAGGGGCCTACGAGCAGTACTTC. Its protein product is CASAFGTGAYEQYF.

The CDR3, as DNA: TGCGCCAGCAGCCAGGGGACTAGCGGGGTACACAATGAGCAGTTCTTC. Protein product: CASSQGTSGVHNEQFF. This chain connects TRBV4-3 to TRBJ2-1; 13 bases match TRBD2. The V gene's germline CDR1 is LGHNA and CDR2 YSLEER. The V gene end was trimmed by 3 bases and the J gene end by 5 bases; junction bases not matched to a gene: 4. There are 16 residues in the CDR3.

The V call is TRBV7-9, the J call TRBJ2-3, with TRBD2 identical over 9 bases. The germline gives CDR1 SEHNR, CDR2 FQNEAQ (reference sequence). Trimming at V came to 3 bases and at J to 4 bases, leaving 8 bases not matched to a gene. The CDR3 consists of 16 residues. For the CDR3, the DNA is TGTGCCAGCAGCTTTCGGCGGGAGGGCGAAGCAGATACGCAGTATTTT. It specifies CASSFRREGEADTQYF.

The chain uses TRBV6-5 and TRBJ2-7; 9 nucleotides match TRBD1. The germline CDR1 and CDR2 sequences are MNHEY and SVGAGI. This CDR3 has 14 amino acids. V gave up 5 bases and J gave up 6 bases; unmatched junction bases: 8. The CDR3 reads CASSLPGQGSEQYF. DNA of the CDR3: TGTGCCAGCAGTCTACCGGGACAGGGAAGCGAGCAGTACTTC.

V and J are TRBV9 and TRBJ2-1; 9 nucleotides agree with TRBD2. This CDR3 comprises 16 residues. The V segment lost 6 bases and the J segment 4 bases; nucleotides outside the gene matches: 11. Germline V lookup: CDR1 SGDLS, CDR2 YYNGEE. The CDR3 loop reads CASTPLAGGVYNEQFF. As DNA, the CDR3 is TGTGCCAGCACCCCCTTGGCGGGAGGGGTTTACAATGAGCAGTTCTTC.